The entry below describes one T cell receptor (beta chain). Its target is unknown. This record belongs to a study of beta chain features in type 1 diabetes. General study points: High-TCR-expressing cells could be over-represented by cDNA sequencing. Shorter TCRB CDR3s, moderately but significantly so, were found in Type 1 diabetes patients in all four CD4+ subsets.

Expressed TCRB transcripts were sequenced because the entire RNA isolate underwent reverse transcription. Assay: immunoSEQ multiplex PCR; the TCRdb copy retains only in-frame clones and omits some. This sample has about 150,000 clones; 9% to 12% occur once, and the top ten carry around 0.48%. This CDR3 has 16 residues. The germline V gene encodes CDR1 LGHNA and CDR2 YNFKEQ. Trimming cost V 0 bases and J 2 bases, with 11 bases left between them. The origin of this receptor is a man aged 25-40 years with type 1 diabetes. This rearrangement joins TRBV4-2 to TRBJ1-5; D might be TRBD1 (6 bases). Sequenced material: central memory CD4+ T cells from blood. The CDR3 coding sequence is TGTGCCAGCAGCCAAGATCTGTACAGGGGCAATCAGCCCCAGCATTTT. Translation: CASSQDLYRGNQPQHF.